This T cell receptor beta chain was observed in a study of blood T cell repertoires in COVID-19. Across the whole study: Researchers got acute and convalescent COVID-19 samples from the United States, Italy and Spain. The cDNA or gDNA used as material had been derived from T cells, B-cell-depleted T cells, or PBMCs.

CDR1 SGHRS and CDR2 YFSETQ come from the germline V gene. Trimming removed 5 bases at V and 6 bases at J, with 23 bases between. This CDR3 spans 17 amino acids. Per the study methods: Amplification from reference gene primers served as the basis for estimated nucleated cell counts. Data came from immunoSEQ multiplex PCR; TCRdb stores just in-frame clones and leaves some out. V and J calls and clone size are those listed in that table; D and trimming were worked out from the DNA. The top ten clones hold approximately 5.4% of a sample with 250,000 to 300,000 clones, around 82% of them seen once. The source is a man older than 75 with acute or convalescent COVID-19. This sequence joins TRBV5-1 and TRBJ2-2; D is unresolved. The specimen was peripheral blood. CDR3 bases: TGCGCCAGCAGTCACGGCCGGCTAGGATTGTATGCCGGGGAGCTGTTTTTT. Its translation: CASSHGRLGLYAGELFF.